This T cell receptor beta chain is drawn from a study of Graves' ophthalmopathy and Graves' hyperthyroidism. Whole-study results and caveats: The model reached just under 71% sensitivity and 72.22% specificity for predicting ophthalmopathy progression. Blood contained most expanded thyroid clonotypes exceeding 0.001 frequency. Using 13 signatures, a model distinguished ophthalmopathy from stable hyperthyroidism, reaching about 89% sensitivity and 81.08% specificity.

Amplification of the TCR beta CDR3 regions used RNA transcripts (as template). HTBI primers served in a first-round RT-PCR, which a second-round multiplex PCR followed. In TCRdb, the multiplex PCR reads were re-called with MiXCR into one record per CDR3 protein. The profile shows more than 1,000,000 distinct CDR3 sequences, less than 45% of them singletons. Germline CDR1 is DFQATT and CDR2 is SNEGSKA (reference sequence). This CDR3 is built from 15 residues. V was clipped by 5 bases and J by 0 bases, with 14 bases between them. Diagnosis used clinical symptoms, serum thyroxine, TRAb, thyroid ultrasound and orbital computed tomography. This clonotype has a count of ten or more. Its cognate antigen is unknown.

V usage is TRBV20-1 and J usage is TRBJ1-5; possibly TRBD1 for D (6 bases). The sample was peripheral blood or thyroid tissue (not recorded which). This TCR was recovered from an adult man with Graves' hyperthyroidism. CDR3 protein: CSAGPGVYSNQPQHF. In DNA, the CDR3 is TGCAGTGCTGGACCAGGGGTCTATAGCAATCAGCCCCAGCATTTT.